The clone carrying this TCR beta chain was picked up a small number of times. The antigen remains undetermined. The data are from a study of CD8+ T cells in alopecia areata. Study overall: Dosing spanned 6 to 18 months on tofacitinib, then 6 months off drug. Study-wide points: The study found tofacitinib significantly decreased scalp clonality and expanded CD8+ clones among the top 100.

Once RNA had been extracted, it was reverse transcribed into cDNA to act as the sequencing template. Profiling relied on immunoSEQ multiplex PCR, and the TCRdb table lists in-frame clones only, not all of them. The sample has approximately 210,000 clones; just over 65% are singletons. Noted treatment: oral pan-JAK inhibitor, 5-10 mg twice daily. The authors sorted CD4+ and CD8+ T cells from PBMCs. The CDR3 has 17 residues. Germline V lookup: CDR1 LNHNV, CDR2 YYDKDF (reference sequence). After removal of 0 bases from V and 6 bases from J, the junction contained 12 bases not matched to a gene. The chain employs TRBV15 and TRBJ1-2; 8 bases map to TRBD1. The TCR originated in a human donor with alopecia areata. Material: CD4+ T cells sorted from blood, obtained around week 46, from a patient treated with tofacitinib. Written as DNA, the CDR3 is TGTGCCACCAGCAGAGATTCTCGGACAGGGAATCGCAATGGCTACACCTTC. Its protein is CATSRDSRTGNRNGYTF. The full variable domain, its missing parts supplied by reference TRBV15 and TRBJ1-2, is DAMVIQNPRYQVTQFGKPVTLSCSQTLNHNVMYWYQQKSSQAPKLLFHYYDKDFNNEADTPDNFQSRRPNTSFCFLDIRSPGLGDTAMYLCATSRDSRTGNRNGYTFGSGTRLTVV.